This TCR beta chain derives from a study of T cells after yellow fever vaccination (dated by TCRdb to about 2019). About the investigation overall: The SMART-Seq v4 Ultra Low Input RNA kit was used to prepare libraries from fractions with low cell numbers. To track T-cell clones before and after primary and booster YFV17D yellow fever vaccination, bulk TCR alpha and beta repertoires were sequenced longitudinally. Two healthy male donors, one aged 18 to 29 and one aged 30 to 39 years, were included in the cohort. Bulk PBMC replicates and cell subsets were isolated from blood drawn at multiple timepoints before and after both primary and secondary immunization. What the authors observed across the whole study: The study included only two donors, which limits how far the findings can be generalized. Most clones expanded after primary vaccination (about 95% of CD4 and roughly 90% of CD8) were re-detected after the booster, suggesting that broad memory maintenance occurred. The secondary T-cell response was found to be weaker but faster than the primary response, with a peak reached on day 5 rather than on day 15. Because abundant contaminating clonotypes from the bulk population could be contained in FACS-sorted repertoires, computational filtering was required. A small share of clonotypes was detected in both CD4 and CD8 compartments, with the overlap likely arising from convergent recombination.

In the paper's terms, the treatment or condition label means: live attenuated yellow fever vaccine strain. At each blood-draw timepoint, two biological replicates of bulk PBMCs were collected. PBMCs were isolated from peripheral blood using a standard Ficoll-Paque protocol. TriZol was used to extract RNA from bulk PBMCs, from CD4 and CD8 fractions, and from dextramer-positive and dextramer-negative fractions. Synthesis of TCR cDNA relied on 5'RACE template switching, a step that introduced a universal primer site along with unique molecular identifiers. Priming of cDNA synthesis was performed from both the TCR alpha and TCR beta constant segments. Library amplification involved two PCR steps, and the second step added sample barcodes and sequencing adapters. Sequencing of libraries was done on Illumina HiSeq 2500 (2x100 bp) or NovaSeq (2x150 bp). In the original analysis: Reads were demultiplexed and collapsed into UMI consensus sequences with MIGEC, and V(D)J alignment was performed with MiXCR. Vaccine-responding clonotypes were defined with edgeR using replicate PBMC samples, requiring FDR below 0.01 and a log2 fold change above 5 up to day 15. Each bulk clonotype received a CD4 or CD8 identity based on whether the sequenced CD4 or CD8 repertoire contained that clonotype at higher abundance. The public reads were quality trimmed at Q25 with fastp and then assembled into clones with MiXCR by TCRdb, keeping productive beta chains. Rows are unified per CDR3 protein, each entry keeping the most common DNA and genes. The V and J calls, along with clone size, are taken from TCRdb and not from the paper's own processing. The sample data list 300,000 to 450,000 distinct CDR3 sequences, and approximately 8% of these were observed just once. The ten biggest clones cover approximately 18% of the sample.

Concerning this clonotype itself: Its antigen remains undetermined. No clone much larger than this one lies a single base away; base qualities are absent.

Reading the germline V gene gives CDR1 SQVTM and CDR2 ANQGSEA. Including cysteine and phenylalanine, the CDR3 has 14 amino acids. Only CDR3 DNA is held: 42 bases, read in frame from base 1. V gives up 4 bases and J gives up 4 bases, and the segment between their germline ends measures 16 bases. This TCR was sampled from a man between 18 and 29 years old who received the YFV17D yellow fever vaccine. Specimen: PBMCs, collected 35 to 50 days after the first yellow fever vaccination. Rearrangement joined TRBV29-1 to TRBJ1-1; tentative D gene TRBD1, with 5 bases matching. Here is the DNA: TGCAGCGTTGCACGGGGGAGCGAGGTCACTGAAGCTTTCTTT. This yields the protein CSVARGSEVTEAFF.